Listed below are T cell receptor beta chains from one sample, sequenced in a study of T-cell memory formation after mild COVID-19. TCRdb analysed the 5' RACE reads with MiXCR anew, one entry per CDR3 protein. Of fewer than 700,000 distinct CDR3 sequences in the sample, less than 25% were seen once. The specimen was PBMCs or a T cell subset sorted from them (not recorded which). These receptors all come from an adult woman who had mild COVID-19 (a few samples of this study predate the infection). Cell type and time point are not known. Both conserved end residues are part of each CDR3. A D gene is named only where the DNA matches it firmly. Rows may omit the clone size; those that give it use once, few, many or a size class.

>TRBV7-2|TRBJ2-3|TRBD1|few
TGTGCCAGCAGCTTAGCCGGACAGGGGGGTGCAGATACGCAGTATTTT
CASSLAGQGGADTQYF
>TRBV27|TRBJ2-3|TRBD1|.
TGTGCCAGCAGTCATATGGACAGGGACTCAGATACGCAGTATTTT
CASSHMDRDSDTQYF
>TRBV11-3|TRBJ2-1|.|few
TGTGCCAGCAGCAATTCCTACAATGAGCAGTTCTTC
CASSNSYNEQFF
>TRBV11-2|TRBJ1-4|TRBD1|.
TGTGCCAGCAGCTTAGCCAGGGGGAAAGTAAAACTGTTTTTT
CASSLARGKVKLFF
>TRBV7-2|TRBJ2-1|.|few
TGTGCCAGCAGCTTTTCGCGATATGAGCAGTTCTTC
CASSFSRYEQFF
>TRBV7-9|TRBJ2-7|TRBD2|few
TGTGCCAGCAGCTCACGCGGGACTAGCGGCTCCTACGAGCAGTACTTC
CASSSRGTSGSYEQYF
>TRBV20-1|TRBJ1-6|.|.
TGCAGTGCTGGATACCTGGGAGCGGGACTAAATAATTCACCCCTCCACTTT
CSAGYLGAGLNNSPLHF
>TRBV19|TRBJ1-1|.|.
TGTGCCAGTAGTCGGGCGAGTGGTGAAGCTTTCTTT
CASSRASGEAFF
>TRBV27|TRBJ1-1|TRBD1|few
TGTGCCAGCAGTTACAGGGGTGGGAGGACTGAAGCTTTCTTT
CASSYRGGRTEAFF
>TRBV6-6|TRBJ1-3|.|.
TGTGCCAGCCAATCGTTGGGAAACACCATATATTTT
CASQSLGNTIYF
>TRBV3-1|TRBJ2-5|.|.
TGTGCCAGCGCCCCAGACGAAGAGACCCAGTACTTC
CASAPDEETQYF
>TRBV4-1|TRBJ1-6|TRBD1|few
TGCGCCAGCAGTAAAACAGGGGGCGTTGATTCACCCCTCCACTTT
CASSKTGGVDSPLHF
>TRBV7-9|TRBJ2-7|TRBD1|many
TGTGCCAGCAGCTCTAACAGGGGGCAGGACGAGCAGTACTTC
CASSSNRGQDEQYF
>TRBV10-3|TRBJ2-1|TRBD2|few
TGTGCCATCAGTGAGTCGACTAGCGGGACTAACAATGAGCAGTTCTTC
CAISESTSGTNNEQFF
>TRBV4-1|TRBJ2-5|TRBD1|few
TGCGCCAGCAGCCAAGAAGACAGGGGCATGCTGTCGACCCAGTACTTC
CASSQEDRGMLSTQYF
>TRBV12-3/TRBV12-4|TRBJ2-1|.|many
TGTGCCAGCAGCCTCGGGAGAAGCGGCTACAATGAGCAGTTCTTC
CASSLGRSGYNEQFF
>TRBV18|TRBJ2-1|.|.
TGTGCCAGCTCACCCGTGGAGGGGGCAGGTGAGCAGTTCTTC
CASSPVEGAGEQFF
>TRBV9|TRBJ2-3|TRBD1|.
TGTGCCAGCAGCGTAAAGTTCGGCACCGGCTGGACAGGGGCCACCACAGATACGCAGTATTTT
CASSVKFGTGWTGATTDTQYF
>TRBV20-1|TRBJ2-1|TRBD2|.
TGCAGTGCTAGAATAGCGGGAGGGGGGTACAATGAGCAGTTCTTC
CSARIAGGGYNEQFF
>TRBV18|TRBJ1-1|.|few
TGTGCCAGCTCACCATCGTGGGAGGTGAACACTGAAGCTTTCTTT
CASSPSWEVNTEAFF
>TRBV7-6|TRBJ2-4|TRBD2|few
TGTGCCAGCAGCCCCGGTCGGGGGGGTTTAGGCAAAAACATTCAGTACTTC
CASSPGRGGLGKNIQYF
>TRBV9|TRBJ1-1|.|.
TGTGCCAGCAGCGTAGCGCAGGGCGGTAAACGGGAAGCTTTCTTT
CASSVAQGGKREAFF
>TRBV5-4|TRBJ2-5|.|.
TGTGCCAGCAGCTCCGAGGGGGGCATGCAGACCCAGTACTTC
CASSSEGGMQTQYF
>TRBV9|TRBJ2-7|TRBD2|.
TGTGCCAGCAGCGTTGGAGCGGGAGCATCCGAGCAGTACTTC
CASSVGAGASEQYF
>TRBV20-1|TRBJ2-1|.|few
TGCAGTGCTAGACAGATAAGGAGTGAGCAGTTCTTC
CSARQIRSEQFF
>TRBV12-3/TRBV12-4|TRBJ1-1|.|many
TGTGCCAGCAGCTTGAATGGGAACACTGAAGCTTTCTTT
CASSLNGNTEAFF
>TRBV20-1|TRBJ1-1|TRBD1|.
TGCAGTGCTAGGGCGGGACAGACAAACACTGAAGCTTTCTTT
CSARAGQTNTEAFF
>TRBV7-9|TRBJ2-1|TRBD2|few
TGTGCCAGCAGGCCGGGACTAGCGGGAGAGTACAATGAGCAGTTCTTC
CASRPGLAGEYNEQFF
>TRBV5-1|TRBJ2-1|.|.
TGCGCCAGCAGCTTAAAGGGTGGGGTTTACAATGAGCAGTTCTTC
CASSLKGGVYNEQFF
>TRBV5-1|TRBJ2-5|TRBD2|.
TGCGCCAGCAGCTTGAGGCGGGGGTCACAAGAGACCCAGTACTTC
CASSLRRGSQETQYF
>TRBV12-3/TRBV12-4|TRBJ1-1|.|.
TGTGCCAGCAGTTTATCAGTGGTTCTTGAAGCTTTCTTT
CASSLSVVLEAFF
>TRBV11-2|TRBJ1-1|TRBD1|.
TGTGCCAGCAGCTTAGGGGGGACAGGGCCTATGAACACTGAAGCTTTCTTT
CASSLGGTGPMNTEAFF
>TRBV7-9|TRBJ1-6|TRBD1|.
TGTGCCAGCAGCTTAGAGGGACAGATTGGTTCACCCCTCCACTTT
CASSLEGQIGSPLHF